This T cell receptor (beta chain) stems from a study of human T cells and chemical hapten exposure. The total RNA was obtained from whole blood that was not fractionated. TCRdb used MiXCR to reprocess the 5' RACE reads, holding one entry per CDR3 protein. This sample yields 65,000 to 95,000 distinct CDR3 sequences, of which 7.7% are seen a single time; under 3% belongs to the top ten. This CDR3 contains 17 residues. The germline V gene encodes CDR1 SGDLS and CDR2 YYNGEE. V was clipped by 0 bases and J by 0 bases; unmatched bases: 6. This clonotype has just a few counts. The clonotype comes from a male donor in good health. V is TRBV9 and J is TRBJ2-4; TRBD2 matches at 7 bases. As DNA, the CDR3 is TGTGCCAGCAGCGTAGGGGGGGGGAAGGAAGCCAAAAACATTCAGTACTTC. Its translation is CASSVGGGKEAKNIQYF.